The TCR beta chain under discussion was sequenced for a study of T cells in Graves' hyperthyroidism and ophthalmopathy. About the research overall: The blood sample was taken at first diagnosis, before treatment began. The study, taken as a whole, reports: The model foresaw ophthalmopathy a median roughly 6.6 months prior to onset.

The CDR3 contains 19 residues. Germline trimming cut 0 bases from V and 4 bases from J; bases unmatched to any gene: 14. The V gene's germline CDR1 is MNHEY and CDR2 SVGEGT. In this sample, this clonotype turned up many times. Its target is unknown. RNA transcripts provided the source from which TCR beta CDR3 regions were amplified. First-round RT-PCR targeting the TCR CDR3 was performed with the HTBI primer set. A single record per CDR3 protein comes from TCRdb applying MiXCR to the multiplex PCR reads. The repertoire consists of over 550,000 distinct CDR3 sequences, with 15% to 20% occurring once and the leading ten covering around a sixth.

The J gene is TRBJ2-3, the V gene TRBV6-2 or TRBV6-3, with 9 bases fitting TRBD1. The source of this sequence is a woman in her late teens or twenties with Graves' hyperthyroidism. The sample taken for sequencing was blood. The CDR3 DNA reads as TGTGCCAGCAGTTACTCGACATACCGTCGGACAGGGGACGCAGATACGCAGTATTTT. It specifies CASSYSTYRRTGDADTQYF.